The clone carrying this T cell receptor (beta chain) has just one count. This specimen belongs to a study of blood T cell repertoires in COVID-19. Generated by immunoSEQ multiplex PCR, the TCRdb table keeps only in-frame clones and is missing some. The table records around 230,000 clones, approximately 83% of them present only once. This CDR3 contains 15 residues. V was pared by 8 bases and J by 8 bases, with 9 bases of the junction left unmatched. Germline V lookup: CDR1 LNHDA, CDR2 SQIVND (reference sequence). V gene TRBV19 combines with J gene TRBJ2-1; 13 bases align to TRBD2. This TCR derives from a middle-aged woman with acute COVID-19. Sequenced sample: PBMCs or T cells enriched from blood (not recorded which). The CDR3 DNA reads as TGTGCCAGTGACGGGAGGACTAGCGGGAGCGATGAGCAGTTCTTC. It codes for CASDGRTSGSDEQFF.